This T cell receptor (beta chain) comes out of a study of shared clonotypes between healthy human individuals. Study-wide results and limits: Large depth notwithstanding, sorted-subset sequencing proved incomplete by rarefaction.

Sequencing was performed with immunoSEQ multiplex PCR; in TCRdb, only in-frame clones are kept and a portion is missing. The sample yields about 2.1 million clones, just over 90% seen once. Naivety among CD8 cells was defined by CD45RO negativity and positive CCR7 selection, thereby excluding terminally differentiated effector memory CD45RA+ cells. The germline V gene encodes CDR1 SNHLY and CDR2 FYNNEI. V dropped 4 bases and J dropped 6 bases, with 17 bases sitting between them. CDR3 length: 15 residues. On this clone itself: The antigen remains undetermined.

The genes are TRBV2 and TRBJ2-3; D ambiguous. The receptor's source is a man aged 18 to 30 in good health. Some clones in this sample may be carry-over from other donors' samples. Sample: naive CD8+ T cells from PBMCs. CDR3 sequence reads: CASSASGPQTDTQYF. The DNA of the CDR3 is TGTGCCAGCAGTGCGTCGGGCCCACAGACGGATACGCAGTATTTT.